One and the same sample provided the 25 T cell receptor beta chains below, sequenced in a study of T cell repertoires in cytomegalovirus infection. These TCRs are of unknown antigen specificity. TCRdb independently ran MiXCR on the reads; one entry per CDR3 protein. The data contain approximately 110,000 distinct CDR3 sequences, over 30% of them singletons. The sequencing used CD8+ T cells from cultured PBMCs, collected from culture after CMV antigen stimulation. These receptors all come from a human donor in good health (CMV status not recorded). Some clones in this sample may be carry-over from other donors' samples.

In its sample, this clonotype was seen a few times. The chain uses TRBV4-3 and TRBJ1-5; TRBD1 might be the D (5 bases). The CDR3 runs to 14 residues. V was pared by 1 base and J by 6 bases, with 10 bases between. Germline loops: CDR1 LGHNA, CDR2 YSLEER. CDR3 amino acids: CASSQVIGAQPQHF. In DNA form, the CDR3 reads TGCGCCAGCAGCCAAGTTATTGGGGCTCAGCCCCAGCATTTT.

In its sample, this clonotype was seen a few times. V usage is TRBV7-6 and J usage is TRBJ1-4; no reliable D call. Germline V gene lookup returns CDR1 SGHVS and CDR2 FNYEAQ. The CDR3 has 14 residues. V shed 2 bases and J shed 8 bases, with 12 bases lying between them. The DNA of the CDR3 is TGTGCCAGCAGCTTAATGAGACACAGCGAAAAACTGTTTTTT. Its translation: CASSLMRHSEKLFF.

The chain is built from TRBV6-5 and TRBJ2-7, with 7 bases matching TRBD1. CDR1 and CDR2 (germline): MNHEY, SVGAGI. V shed 4 bases and J 2 bases; nucleotides not matched to a gene: 11. This CDR3 has 16 amino acids. CDR3 DNA sequence: TGTGCCAGCAGTTCAGGGACAGAGATACTCCCCTACGAGCAGTACTTC. It yields the protein CASSSGTEILPYEQYF.

This clonotype was found a few times. The chain uses TRBV7-2 and TRBJ2-7, with TRBD1 matching over 9 bases. The CDR3 sequence is 14 residues long. The V gene end was trimmed by 4 bases and the J gene end by 6 bases; junction bases not matched to a gene: 7. Germline CDR1 reads SGHTA; CDR2 reads FQGNSA. CDR3 sequence (DNA): TGTGCCAGCAGCTCTCCGGGACAGGGATTCGAGCAGTACTTC. Its protein is CASSSPGQGFEQYF.

The chain has TRBV2 and TRBJ1-1; D call uncertain. The V and J ends lost 7 bases and 7 bases respectively, with 13 bases between them. Germline values: CDR1 SNHLY, CDR2 FYNNEI. This CDR3 comprises 12 residues. CDR3 DNA: TGTGCCAGCAAGGGTGTCCCCTATGAAGCTTTCTTT. Protein sequence: CASKGVPYEAFF.

This clonotype was observed a handful of times. The genes are TRBV6-1 and TRBJ1-2; TRBD1 matches at 7 bases. Germline values: CDR1 MNHNS, CDR2 SASEGT. CDR3 length: 16 residues. With 2 bases clipped from V and 4 bases from J, the junction kept 10 bases outside the gene matches. For the CDR3, the DNA is TGTGCCAGCAGTGAAACCTCCGGACAGGATCCCTATGGCTACACCTTC. Its translation is CASSETSGQDPYGYTF.

This clonotype came up a few times. J is TRBJ2-1 and V is TRBV2; the D call may be TRBD1 or TRBD2 (5 bases each). The germline V gene encodes CDR1 SNHLY and CDR2 FYNNEI. V was trimmed by 7 bases and J by 0 bases, leaving 13 bases between them. The CDR3 has 15 amino acids. The DNA for the CDR3 is TGTGCCAGCACCCGACCAGGGAGCTCCTACAATGAGCAGTTCTTC. Translating gives CASTRPGSSYNEQFF.

This clonotype was seen repeatedly, ten times or more. The chain has TRBV7-9 and TRBJ1-2; no definite D call. The V end lost 5 bases, the J end lost 4 bases, and 8 bases lay between the germline ends. The CDR3 contains 12 residues. CDR1 and CDR2 from the germline V gene are SEHNR and FQNEAQ (reference sequence). The CDR3 protein is CASSPEAYGYTF. The CDR3 nucleotides are TGTGCCAGCAGCCCCGAGGCCTATGGCTACACCTTC.

This clonotype came up once. A single base separates this from a much larger clone, so it may be a read error. This rearrangement joins TRBV7-2 to TRBJ2-1, with TRBD2 matching 12 bases. The CDR3 sequence is 15 residues long. Per the germline V gene, CDR1 is SGHTA and CDR2 is FQGNSA. Trimming removed 7 bases from V and 8 bases from J; junction bases left unmatched: 9. CDR3 DNA sequence: TGTGCCAGCACCCATGGGACTAGCGGGCTCGATGAGCAGTTCTTC. Translation gives CASTHGTSGLDEQFF.

The chain combines TRBV19 with TRBJ2-6; 8 nucleotides match TRBD1. The CDR3 is 17 amino acids. The germline V gene has CDR1 LNHDA and CDR2 SQIVND (reference sequence). V trimming: 5 bases; J trimming: 0 bases; junction bases outside the gene matches: 6. The CDR3 nucleotides read TGTGCCAGTAGTCCTGGACAGGGCCACTCTGGGGCCAACGTCCTGACTTTC. Protein: CASSPGQGHSGANVLTF.

Here the CDR3 DNA reads TGTGCCAGCAGCTTAAGTTTAGATACGCAGTATTTT. Residues: CASSLSLDTQYF. The rearrangement joins TRBV7-9 to TRBJ2-3; D not resolved. This CDR3 is 12 amino acids long. Germline V CDR1 and CDR2: SEHNR, FQNEAQ (reference sequence). Trimming removed 2 bases at V and 5 bases at J, with 5 bases between.

The sample holds a few counts of this clonotype. The genes are TRBV12-3 or TRBV12-4 and TRBJ2-1; D is uncertain. The length of the CDR3 is 16 residues. Trimming removed 3 bases at V and 2 bases at J, with 14 bases between. CDR3 bases: TGTGCCAGCAGTTTTTCCGGTCGGCAAGCCTACAATGAGCAGTTCTTC. Its translation: CASSFSGRQAYNEQFF.

Note on this clonotype: Being one base from a much bigger clone, this may be a read error. The CDR3 end shows no conserved phenylalanine or tryptophan, and so a read error is likely. The CDR3 region has the DNA TGTGCCAGCAGCGGAAGGGGCAACACCGGGGAGCTGTTTTCT. This sequence encodes CASSGRGNTGELFS. This chain connects TRBV7-3 to TRBJ2-2, with D tentatively TRBD1 (5 bases). Looked up from germline, CDR1 is SGHTA and CDR2 is FQGTGA. V lost 5 bases, J lost 2 bases, and 9 bases lay in between. This CDR3 contains 14 residues.

The chain has TRBV12-5 and TRBJ1-1; D is undetermined. This CDR3 is built from 17 residues. Deletions cut 4 bases from V and 3 bases from J, with 21 bases between. Germline V CDR1 and CDR2: LGHNT, FRNRAP. CDR3 residues: CASGSPLVVKGDTEAFF. CDR3 nucleotides: TGTGCTAGTGGTTCTCCCCTCGTCGTGAAAGGAGACACTGAAGCTTTCTTT.

This clonotype has more than one count but fewer than ten. The genes are TRBV20-1 and TRBJ2-1; D is unclear. Germline V gene lookup returns CDR1 DFQATT and CDR2 SNEGSKA (reference sequence). The CDR3 runs to 17 residues. Deletions cut 2 bases from V and 0 bases from J, with 17 bases between. CDR3 amino acids: CSARSQVAFSSYNEQFF. DNA of the CDR3: TGCAGTGCTAGAAGCCAGGTGGCTTTTAGCTCCTACAATGAGCAGTTCTTC.

This clonotype was counted a few times. The J gene is TRBJ1-4, the V gene TRBV7-2; perhaps TRBD1 as D (5 bases). The CDR3 covers 15 residues. V lost 1 base and J lost 2, with 8 bases in between. Germline values: CDR1 SGHTA, CDR2 FQGNSA. The CDR3 loop reads CASSLEQGTNEKLFF. The CDR3 bases are TGTGCCAGCAGCTTAGAGCAGGGTACTAATGAAAAACTGTTTTTT.

The rearrangement links TRBV12-3 or TRBV12-4 to TRBJ2-4, with 9 bases aligning to TRBD1. With 2 bases clipped from V and 4 bases from J, the junction kept 6 bases outside the gene matches. The CDR3 runs to 16 residues. The CDR3 protein is CASSLRWGTGKNIQYF. The CDR3 DNA sequence: TGTGCCAGCAGTTTAAGGTGGGGGACAGGGAAAAACATTCAGTACTTC.

This clonotype was counted only a few times. The chain employs TRBV15 and TRBJ2-5, with a tentative D call TRBD1 (5 bases). CDR3 length: 15 amino acids. Between the trimmed V and J ends, which lost 5 bases and 1 base, there was a span of 14 bases. Germline loops: CDR1 LNHNV, CDR2 YYDKDF (reference sequence). CDR3 region: CATSLYRQLQETQYF. Written as DNA, the CDR3 is TGTGCCACCAGCCTCTATCGACAGCTCCAAGAGACCCAGTACTTC.

The V and J genes are TRBV6-5 and TRBJ2-7; D unresolved. Trimming left V 2 bases short and J 2 bases short, with 13 bases between. The CDR3 totals 15 residues. The V gene's germline CDR1 is MNHEY and CDR2 SVGAGI. The CDR3 here is CASSYAARSTYEQYF. CDR3 bases: TGTGCCAGCAGTTACGCGGCCAGGTCAACCTACGAGCAGTACTTC.

V and J are TRBV20-1 and TRBJ2-1; D is perhaps TRBD2 (6 bases). Germline loops: CDR1 DFQATT, CDR2 SNEGSKA (reference sequence). The CDR3 spans 16 residues. V lost 0 bases and J 0 bases, leaving 12 bases between the germline ends. As DNA, the CDR3 is TGCAGTGCTAGAGATTCCCCCGGGGGCTCCTACAATGAGCAGTTCTTC. Protein product: CSARDSPGGSYNEQFF.

The chain uses TRBV6-5 and TRBJ2-1; D may be TRBD2 (7 bases). Germline V gene data show CDR1 as MNHEY and CDR2 as SVGAGI. There are 16 residues in the CDR3. The V gene lost 6 bases and the J gene lost 0 bases, with 15 bases spanning the gap. CDR3 nucleotides: TGTGCCAGCAGCGACGGGGGAGGGGGCTCCTACAATGAGCAGTTCTTC. Translated: CASSDGGGGSYNEQFF.

A few counts support this clonotype. V gene TRBV2 combines with J gene TRBJ2-1; 7 nucleotides agree with TRBD1. The CDR3 contains 14 residues. Germline V lookup: CDR1 SNHLY, CDR2 FYNNEI. V lost 6 bases, J lost 8 bases, and 10 bases stayed unmatched. The CDR3 loop reads CASRTGRSGHEQFF. The CDR3 DNA reads as TGTGCCAGCAGGACAGGGAGATCCGGGCATGAGCAGTTCTTC.

In the case of this clonotype: The junction differs from germline at one of its ends, possibly a read error. The chain is built from TRBV4-1 and TRBJ2-7; D might be TRBD1 (6 bases). This CDR3 is 16 amino acids long. Germline V gives CDR1 MGHRA, CDR2 YSYEKL. The CDR3 reads CASNQEWDIVSYEQYF. CDR3 DNA sequence: TGTGCCAGCAACCAAGAGTGGGACATCGTCTCCTACGAGCAGTACTTC.

This clonotype has more than one count but fewer than ten. This chain uses TRBV6-2 or TRBV6-3 with TRBJ1-5, with no clear D. V was trimmed by 4 bases and J by 6 bases, leaving 13 bases between them. CDR3 size: 14 residues. CDR1 MNHEY and CDR2 SVGEGT come from the germline V gene. Here the CDR3 reads CASSSRRAGQPQHF. DNA for the CDR3: TGTGCCAGCAGTTCCCGACGAGCCGGTCAGCCCCAGCATTTT.

The rearrangement joins TRBV4-3 to TRBJ2-5; 9 bases fit TRBD2. The germline gives CDR1 LGHNA, CDR2 YSLEER. V was pared by 0 bases and J by 2 bases, with 1 base of the junction left unmatched. The CDR3 has 15 amino acids. The CDR3 DNA follows: TGCGCCAGCAGCCAAGACCTAGCGGGGCAAGAGACCCAGTACTTC. Amino acids: CASSQDLAGQETQYF.